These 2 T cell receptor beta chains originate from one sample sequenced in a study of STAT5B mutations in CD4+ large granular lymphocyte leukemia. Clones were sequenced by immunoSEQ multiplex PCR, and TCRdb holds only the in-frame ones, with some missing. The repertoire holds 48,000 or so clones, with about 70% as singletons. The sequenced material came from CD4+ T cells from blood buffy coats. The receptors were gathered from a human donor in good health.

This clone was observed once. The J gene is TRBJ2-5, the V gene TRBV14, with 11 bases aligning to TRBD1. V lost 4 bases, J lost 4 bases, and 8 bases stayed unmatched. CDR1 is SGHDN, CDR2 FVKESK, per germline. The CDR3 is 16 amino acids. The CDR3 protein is CASSPSRDRGGETQYF. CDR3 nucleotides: TGTGCCAGCAGCCCTAGCCGGGACAGGGGGGGAGAGACCCAGTACTTC.

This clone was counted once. The CDR3 loop reads CASSPHGNTIYF. The CDR3 region has the DNA TGTGCCAGCAGCCCTCATGGGAACACCATATATTTT. V usage is TRBV7-9 and J usage is TRBJ1-3; D unclear. Germline-derived CDR1 and CDR2 are SEHNR and FQNEAQ (reference sequence). The germline V and J ends were trimmed by 5 bases and 7 bases, with 9 bases remaining between them. The CDR3 is 12 residues long.